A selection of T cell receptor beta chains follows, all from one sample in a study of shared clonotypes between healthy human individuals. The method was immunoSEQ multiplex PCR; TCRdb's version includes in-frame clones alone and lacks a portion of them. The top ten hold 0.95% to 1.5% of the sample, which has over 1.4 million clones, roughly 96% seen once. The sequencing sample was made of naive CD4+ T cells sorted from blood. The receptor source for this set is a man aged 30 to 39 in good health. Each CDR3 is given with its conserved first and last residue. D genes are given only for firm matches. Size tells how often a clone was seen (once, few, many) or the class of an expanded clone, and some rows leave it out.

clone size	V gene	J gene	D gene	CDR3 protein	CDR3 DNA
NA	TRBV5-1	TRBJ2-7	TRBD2	CASRPSGGVYEQYF	TGCGCCAGCAGGCCTTCGGGGGGTGTCTACGAGCAGTACTTC
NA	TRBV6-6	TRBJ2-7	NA	CASSYTSDGPYEQYF	TGTGCCAGCAGTTACACATCGGACGGACCCTACGAGCAGTACTTC
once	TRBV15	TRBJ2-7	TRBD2	CATRGTSGNYEQYF	TGTGCCACCAGAGGGACTAGCGGAAATTACGAGCAGTACTTC
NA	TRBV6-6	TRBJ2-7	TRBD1	CASSTTGGGEQYF	TGTGCCAGCAGTACTACAGGGGGCGGCGAGCAGTACTTC
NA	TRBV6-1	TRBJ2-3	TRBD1	CANGDSYTDTQYF	TGTGCCAACGGGGACAGCTACACAGATACGCAGTATTTT
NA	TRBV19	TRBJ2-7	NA	CASSTGRAYEQYF	TGTGCCAGTAGTACCGGCCGCGCCTACGAGCAGTACTTC
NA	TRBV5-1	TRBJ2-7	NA	CASATSAGFTYEQYF	TGCGCCAGCGCCACCAGCGCAGGGTTTACCTACGAGCAGTACTTC
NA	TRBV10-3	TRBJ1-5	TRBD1	CAISDGQALNQPQHF	TGTGCCATCAGTGACGGACAGGCACTGAATCAGCCCCAGCATTTT
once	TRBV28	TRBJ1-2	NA	CASSPLGGNYGYTF	TGTGCCAGCAGTCCTTTAGGGGGTAACTATGGCTACACCTTC
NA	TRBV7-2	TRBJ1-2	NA	CASSLAFRSGASGYTF	TGTGCCAGCAGCTTAGCGTTTCGTTCGGGGGCGAGTGGCTACACCTTC
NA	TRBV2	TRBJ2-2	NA	CASSGENSWSEFTGELFF	TGTGCCAGCAGTGGGGAGAACAGCTGGTCCGAGTTCACCGGGGAGCTGTTTTTT
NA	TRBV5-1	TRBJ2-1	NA	CASSVRPIEGSYNEQFF	TGCGCCAGCAGCGTCAGACCGATAGAGGGGTCCTACAATGAGCAGTTCTTC
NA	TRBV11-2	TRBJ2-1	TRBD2	CASSWVRGSGRRGEQFF	TGTGCCAGCAGCTGGGTCCGAGGTAGCGGGAGAAGGGGTGAGCAGTTCTTC
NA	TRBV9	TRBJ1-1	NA	CASSVGGKLLNTEAFF	TGTGCCAGCAGCGTAGGGGGGAAACTTTTGAACACTGAAGCTTTCTTT
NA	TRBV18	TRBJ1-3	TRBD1	CASSVDRDGNTIYF	TGTGCCAGCTCAGTGGACAGGGATGGAAACACCATATATTTT